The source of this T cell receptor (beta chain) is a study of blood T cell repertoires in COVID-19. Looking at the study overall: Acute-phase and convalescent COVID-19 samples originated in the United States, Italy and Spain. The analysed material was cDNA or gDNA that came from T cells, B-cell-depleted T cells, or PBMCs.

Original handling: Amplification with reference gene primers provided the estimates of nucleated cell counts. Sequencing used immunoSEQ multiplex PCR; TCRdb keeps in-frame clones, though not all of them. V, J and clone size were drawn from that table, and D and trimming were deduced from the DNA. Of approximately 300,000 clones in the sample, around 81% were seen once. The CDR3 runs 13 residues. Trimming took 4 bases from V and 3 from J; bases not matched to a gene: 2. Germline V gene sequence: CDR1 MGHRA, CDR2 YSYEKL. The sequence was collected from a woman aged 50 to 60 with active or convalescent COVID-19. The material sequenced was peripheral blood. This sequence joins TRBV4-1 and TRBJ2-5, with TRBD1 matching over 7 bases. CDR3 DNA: TGCGCCAGCAGCCGGGGACAGAAAGAGACCCAGTACTTC. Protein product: CASSRGQKETQYF.